The 30 T cell receptor beta chains given below trace back to one sample, sequenced in a study of early stage breast cancer tumors. Sequenced by immunoSEQ multiplex PCR; TCRdb stores in-frame clones only, minus some. The sample carries around 13,000 clones, 70% to 80% recorded once. Specimen: normal breast tissue next to the tumor. The source of these receptors is a person between 45 and 65 years old with breast cancer.

The chain couples TRBV19 to TRBJ1-5; possibly TRBD1 for D (6 bases). CDR1 LNHDA and CDR2 SQIVND come from the germline V gene (reference sequence). V shed 8 bases and J shed 0 bases, with 11 bases lying between them. The CDR3 is made up of 14 amino acids. The CDR3 region is CASQTGYSNQPQHF. The CDR3 nucleotides read TGTGCCAGTCAGACAGGTTATAGCAATCAGCCCCAGCATTTT.

The chain recombines TRBV18 with TRBJ2-7; D not resolved. The CDR3 is 14 residues long. Germline V gene sequence: CDR1 KGHSH, CDR2 LQKENI. The V end was cut by 4 bases, the J end by 7 bases, with 17 bases between. CDR3 region: CASSLSGSSGEQYF. The CDR3 region has the DNA TGTGCCAGCTCACTCTCCGGGTCCTCTGGGGAGCAGTACTTC.

The chain carries TRBV28 and TRBJ2-1; perhaps D is TRBD1 or TRBD2 (5 bases each). The ends were cut back, 4 bases at V and 4 bases at J, with 14 bases in the middle. CDR1 and CDR2 (germline): MDHEN, SYDVKM. The CDR3 consists of 15 residues. CDR3 in amino acids: CASSSSGDGYNEQFF. The CDR3 region has the DNA TGTGCCAGCAGTTCCTCCGGGGACGGATACAATGAGCAGTTCTTC.

V gene TRBV20-1 combines with J gene TRBJ1-2; perhaps TRBD1 as D (5 bases). The CDR3 is 11 amino acids. V lost 6 bases and J 5 bases, leaving 10 bases between the germline ends. Germline V gene lookup returns CDR1 DFQATT and CDR2 SNEGSKA (reference sequence). Here the CDR3 reads CSAIGGYGYTF. CDR3 DNA: TGCAGTGCCATCGGGGGGTATGGCTACACCTTC.

The chain employs TRBV18 and TRBJ2-7; 7 bases agree with TRBD1. The germline gives CDR1 KGHSH, CDR2 LQKENI. V was pared by 3 bases and J by 5 bases, with 1 base of the junction left unmatched. This CDR3 comprises 12 residues. For the CDR3, the DNA is TGTGCCAGCTCACCCGACAGGGACGAGCAGTACTTC. This sequence encodes CASSPDRDEQYF.

The chain uses TRBV20-1 and TRBJ1-2; D is ambiguous. V was pared by 6 bases and J by 5 bases, with 7 bases between. This CDR3 is built from 10 residues. Looked up from germline, CDR1 is DFQATT and CDR2 is SNEGSKA (reference sequence). The CDR3 DNA sequence: TGCAGTGCGTACGGGTATGGCTACACCTTC. Encoded protein: CSAYGYGYTF.

The chain carries TRBV4-3 and TRBJ2-3; 8 bases map to TRBD1. Germline V gene lookup returns CDR1 LGHNA and CDR2 YSLEER. V shed 2 bases and J 2 bases; nucleotides not matched to a gene: 6. The CDR3 length is 16 residues. The DNA of the CDR3 is TGCGCCAGCAGCCAATACCCGGGACAGGACACAGATACGCAGTATTTT. Its protein product is CASSQYPGQDTDTQYF.

The J gene is TRBJ2-1, the V gene TRBV11-2; 10 bases agree with TRBD1. The J segment lost 0 bases and the V segment lost 4 bases, leaving 3 bases of the junction unmatched. CDR3 length: 16 amino acids. In germline, CDR1 is SGHAT, CDR2 FQNNGV. The chain's CDR3 is CASSSGQGGSYNEQFF. DNA for the CDR3: TGTGCCAGCAGCTCCGGACAGGGGGGCTCCTACAATGAGCAGTTCTTC.

The chain combines TRBV5-1 with TRBJ2-5; unclear D gene. The CDR3 has 18 amino acids. The ends were cut back, 4 bases at V and 1 base at J, with 23 bases in the middle. Germline V gene data show CDR1 as SGHRS and CDR2 as YFSETQ. CDR3 DNA sequence: TGCGCCAGCAGCCTTAGCCCGACCAACCGGGCTTTCCAAGAGACCCAGTACTTC. It yields the protein CASSLSPTNRAFQETQYF. Together with reference TRBV5-1 and TRBJ2-5, the CDR3 gives the full variable domain: KAGVTQTPRYLIKTRGQQVTLSCSPISGHRSVSWYQQTPGQGLQFLFEYFSETQRNKGNFPGRFSGRQFSNSRSEMNVSTLELGDSALYLCASSLSPTNRAFQETQYFGPGTRLLVL.

The V and J genes are TRBV6-1 and TRBJ2-7, with 12 bases that match TRBD2. Trimming at V came to 5 bases and at J to 4 bases, leaving 6 bases not matched to a gene. CDR1 is MNHNS and CDR2 is SASEGT in the germline V gene. This CDR3 comprises 15 residues. The CDR3 loop reads CASSSSGGGPYEQYF. The CDR3 DNA is TGTGCCAGCAGTTCTAGCGGGGGGGGACCTTACGAGCAGTACTTC.

The V gene is TRBV21-1, the J gene TRBJ2-5. TRBV21-1 is designated a pseudogene. The CDR3 sequence is 14 residues long. The CDR3 region has the DNA TGTGCCAGCAGCAAAATGGTCGGGCCAGAGACCCAGTACTTC. Protein sequence: CASSKMVGPETQYF.

This clone has more than one count but fewer than ten. V usage is TRBV6-1 and J usage is TRBJ2-2; D gene unclear. Trimming took off 4 bases at V and 4 bases at J, with 10 bases between the two ends. This CDR3 has 14 residues. Germline lookup yields CDR1 MNHNS and CDR2 SASEGT. The CDR3 DNA follows: TGTGCCAGCAGTGCTCCGGAGTCCACCGGGGAGCTGTTTTTT. This encodes CASSAPESTGELFF.

This chain uses TRBV9 with TRBJ2-7; 7 bases line up with TRBD2. The CDR3 loop spans 15 amino acids. CDR1 is SGDLS, CDR2 YYNGEE, per germline. V trimming: 0 bases; J trimming: 7 bases; junction bases outside the gene matches: 10. This CDR3 is CASSVAGTMLEEQYF. DNA for the CDR3: TGTGCCAGCAGCGTAGCCGGGACTATGTTGGAAGAGCAGTACTTC.

This chain links TRBV27 with TRBJ2-5, with D hard to call. The CDR3 consists of 13 residues. Germline assignment: CDR1 MNHEY and CDR2 SMNVEV (reference sequence). V lost 5 bases and J lost 1, with 8 bases in between. This chain's CDR3 is CASSARVQETQYF. The CDR3 DNA follows: TGTGCCAGCAGTGCCCGGGTCCAAGAGACCCAGTACTTC.

This chain links TRBV6-1 with TRBJ2-3; 9 nucleotides agree with TRBD2. The germline gives CDR1 MNHNS, CDR2 SASEGT. V was pared by 3 bases and J by 2 bases, with 9 bases of the junction left unmatched. CDR3 length: 17 amino acids. The CDR3 reads CASSDQIAGELTDTQYF. The CDR3, as DNA: TGTGCCAGCAGTGACCAAATAGCGGGAGAGCTCACAGATACGCAGTATTTT.

The chain combines TRBV30 with TRBJ1-6; unclear D gene. Germline loops: CDR1 GTSNPN, CDR2 SVGIG (reference sequence). The CDR3 length is 17 residues. The V end was cut by 0 bases, the J end by 3 bases, with 15 bases between. The CDR3 sequence: CAWSVNPGQSYNSPLHF. The CDR3 DNA is TGTGCCTGGAGTGTTAATCCGGGTCAAAGCTATAATTCACCCCTCCACTTT. The whole variable domain, remainder taken from reference TRBV30 and TRBJ1-6, is SQTIHQWPATLVQPVGSPLSLECTVEGTSNPNLYWYRQAAGRGLQLLFYSVGIGQISSEVPQNLSASRPQDRQFILSSKKLLLSDSGFYLCAWSVNPGQSYNSPLHFGNGTRLTVT.

J is TRBJ1-4 and V is TRBV5-1; 9 bases are a match to TRBD1. Germline lookup yields CDR1 SGHRS and CDR2 YFSETQ. V trimming: 7 bases; J trimming: 8 bases; junction bases outside the gene matches: 6. The CDR3 sequence is 13 residues long. CDR3 sequence reads: CASYRGLGEKLFF. The CDR3 nucleotides read TGCGCCAGCTACAGGGGGCTGGGGGAAAAACTGTTTTTT.

The chain carries TRBV6-5 and TRBJ1-3, with D unresolved. The CDR3 runs to 13 residues. Trimming stripped 0 bases from V and 4 bases from J, with 4 bases between. Germline CDR1 MNHEY, CDR2 SVGAGI. The CDR3: CASSYSKGNTIYF. The DNA for the CDR3 is TGTGCCAGCAGTTACTCGAAAGGAAACACCATATATTTT.

This clone was seen a single time. The V gene is TRBV2, the J gene TRBJ1-5, with D uncertain. The length of the CDR3 is 15 residues. V gave up 8 bases and J gave up 0 bases, with 14 bases separating them. The V gene's germline CDR1 is SNHLY and CDR2 FYNNEI. In DNA form, the CDR3 reads TGTGCCAGCTCCCCCTCCGGATATAGCAATCAGCCCCAGCATTTT. Amino acids: CASSPSGYSNQPQHF.

The V gene is TRBV7-2, the J gene TRBJ1-1; D may be TRBD1 (6 bases). Germline-derived CDR1 and CDR2 are SGHTA and FQGNSA. V was pared by 1 base and J by 1 base, with 10 bases between. The length of the CDR3 is 15 residues. DNA of the CDR3: TGTGCCAGCAGCTTAGAGGGGGGACCGAACACTGAAGCTTTCTTT. Translating it yields CASSLEGGPNTEAFF.

The chain recombines TRBV12-5 with TRBJ2-3; D possibly corresponds to TRBD2 (6 bases). Germline V gives CDR1 LGHNT, CDR2 FRNRAP. This CDR3 comprises 15 residues. V was shortened by 5 bases and J by 2 bases, with 14 bases between the two germline ends. The CDR3 sequence is CASGQGLLTTDTQYF. For the CDR3, the DNA is TGTGCTAGTGGTCAGGGACTTCTGACCACAGATACGCAGTATTTT.

The V call is TRBV7-9, the J call TRBJ2-5; TRBD2 aligns across 14 bases. The junction had 10 bases not matched to a gene; V was cut back by 5 bases and J by 5 bases. Germline V gene sequence: CDR1 SEHNR, CDR2 FQNEAQ (reference sequence). The CDR3 length is 17 residues. CDR3 loop: CASSLGLAGGGEETQYF. The CDR3 nucleotides are TGTGCCAGCAGCCTTGGACTAGCGGGGGGCGGTGAGGAGACCCAGTACTTC.

V is TRBV7-2 and J is TRBJ2-2; D is unresolved. V gave up 4 bases and J gave up 3 bases, with 9 bases separating them. The germline gives CDR1 SGHTA, CDR2 FQGNSA. This CDR3 is 14 amino acids long. The CDR3 spells CASSSRPDTGELFF. As DNA, the CDR3 is TGTGCCAGCAGCTCGCGCCCTGACACCGGGGAGCTGTTTTTT.

The rearrangement joins TRBV30 to TRBJ1-2; 7 bases agree with TRBD1. In germline, CDR1 is GTSNPN, CDR2 SVGIG (reference sequence). This CDR3 spans 13 amino acids. V lost 0 bases and J lost 8; bases outside the gene matches: 6. This CDR3 reads CAWSVLTGEGYTF. CDR3 nucleotide sequence: TGTGCCTGGAGTGTACTTACAGGGGAAGGCTACACCTTC.

The rearrangement uses TRBV27 and TRBJ2-7; D tentatively fits TRBD1 or TRBD2 (5 bases each). Trimming took 6 bases from V and 2 from J, leaving 20 bases between them. Per germline, CDR1 MNHEY and CDR2 SMNVEV (reference sequence). CDR3 length equals 16 residues. The CDR3 coding sequence is TGTGCCAGCAGGCCTAAGGAGCCGGGACGACCCTACGAGCAGTACTTC. It specifies CASRPKEPGRPYEQYF.

This clone was found once. The genes are TRBV7-2 and TRBJ2-5, with 12 bases lining up with TRBD1. V gave up 1 base and J gave up 9 bases; unmatched junction bases: 6. CDR1 SGHTA and CDR2 FQGNSA come from the germline V gene. The CDR3 contains 15 residues. The CDR3 is CASSLEGTGGLAQYF. DNA of the CDR3: TGTGCCAGCAGCTTAGAGGGGACAGGGGGCTTGGCCCAGTACTTC.

This CDR3 is CASSPSAGYNEQFF. In DNA form, the CDR3 reads TGTGCCAGCTCACCATCGGCCGGCTACAATGAGCAGTTCTTC. The chain couples TRBV18 to TRBJ2-1; D remains ambiguous. Germline V gene data show CDR1 as KGHSH and CDR2 as LQKENI. V was clipped by 2 bases and J by 3 bases, with 8 bases between them. This CDR3 region has 14 residues.

The gene calls are TRBV27 and TRBJ2-2, with 13 bases aligning to TRBD2. Germline-derived CDR1 and CDR2 are MNHEY and SMNVEV (reference sequence). The CDR3 sequence is 17 residues long. V was pared by 6 bases and J by 7 bases, with 11 bases of the junction left unmatched. The CDR3 sequence is CASRILAGGPGSGELFF. The CDR3 region has the DNA TGTGCCAGCAGGATACTAGCGGGGGGGCCGGGGAGCGGGGAGCTGTTTTTT.

The chain recombines TRBV30 with TRBJ2-2; unclear D gene. The CDR3 covers 15 residues. V was clipped by 3 bases and J by 5 bases, with 16 bases between them. Germline assignment: CDR1 GTSNPN and CDR2 SVGIG (reference sequence). DNA for the CDR3: TGTGCCTGGAGGGCTAGGGTGGGTCGAACCGGGGAGCTGTTTTTT. This gives the protein CAWRARVGRTGELFF.

The CDR3 spells CSVARGQGMGEKLFF. For the CDR3, the DNA is TGCAGCGTTGCTCGGGGACAGGGGATGGGTGAAAAACTGTTTTTT. This chain uses TRBV29-1 with TRBJ1-4, with TRBD1 matching over 10 bases. Germline V gene sequence: CDR1 SQVTM, CDR2 ANQGSEA. V dropped 4 bases and J dropped 7; count of bases not matched to a gene: 9. The CDR3 is 15 amino acids.